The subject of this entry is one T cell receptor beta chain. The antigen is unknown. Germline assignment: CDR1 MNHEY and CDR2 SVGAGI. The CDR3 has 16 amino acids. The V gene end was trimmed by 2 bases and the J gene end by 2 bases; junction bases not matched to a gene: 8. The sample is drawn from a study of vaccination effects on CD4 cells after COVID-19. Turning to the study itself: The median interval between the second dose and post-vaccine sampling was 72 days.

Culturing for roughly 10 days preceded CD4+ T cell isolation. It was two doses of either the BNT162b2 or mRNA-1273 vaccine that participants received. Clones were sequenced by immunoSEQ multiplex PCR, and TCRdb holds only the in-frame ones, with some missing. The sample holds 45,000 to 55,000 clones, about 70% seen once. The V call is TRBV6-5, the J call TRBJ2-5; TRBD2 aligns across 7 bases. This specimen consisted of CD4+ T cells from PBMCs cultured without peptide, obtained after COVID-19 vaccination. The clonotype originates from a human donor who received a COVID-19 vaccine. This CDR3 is CASSYGPGRGQETQYF. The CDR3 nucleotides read TGTGCCAGCAGTTACGGTCCCGGGCGGGGGCAAGAGACCCAGTACTTC.